The source of this T cell receptor (beta chain) is a study of CD8 T cells in Susac syndrome. RNA amounts of roughly 0.45 to 1 ug underwent reverse transcription with random hexamers. TCRdb passed the immunoSEQ multiplex PCR reads through MiXCR, listing each CDR3 protein once. The sample contains fewer than 150,000 distinct CDR3 sequences, nearly 95% of which appear only once. With 4 bases clipped from V and 2 bases from J, the junction kept 6 bases outside the gene matches. The CDR3 runs 16 residues. CDR1 and CDR2 (germline): SGDLS, YYNGEE. The authors sequenced TCR beta from blood CD8+ and CD4+ T cells. The TEMRA cells underwent FACS enrichment, while the CD8+ and CD4+ T cells underwent negative isolation.

The sequencing sample was made of CD8+ T cells from PBMCs. This TCR derives from a human donor in good health. The V gene is TRBV9, the J gene TRBJ2-3, with 11 bases lining up with TRBD2. The CDR3 DNA follows: TGTGCCAGCAGCCTTGGACTAGCGGGTGCCACAGATACGCAGTATTTT. This gives the protein CASSLGLAGATDTQYF.